The rows below give T cell receptor beta chains drawn from one sample of a study of blood T cell repertoires in COVID-19. The assay was immunoSEQ multiplex PCR, and TCRdb's table has in-frame clones only and misses some. The repertoire includes roughly 120,000 clones, over 70% of them detected once, and about 1.6% sits in the top ten. The specimen was peripheral blood. Receptors originate from a man aged 50-60 years with acute or convalescent COVID-19. The CDR3 runs from the conserved cysteine through the conserved F or W. Each record gives: clone size, V gene, CDR3 length, D gene, J gene, CDR3 DNA, CDR3 protein. A D gene is named only where the DNA matches it firmly. A row's size may be missing; if present it is once, few, many or a size class.

once,TRBV6-2/TRBV6-3,17,NA,TRBJ1-2,TGTGCCAGCAGTTACTCGATCCGAGACAGCAAATCCTATGGCTACACCTTC,CASSYSIRDSKSYGYTF
NA,TRBV7-6,16,TRBD1,TRBJ2-2,TGTGCCAGCAGCTTAGAGACAGGGGCTAACACCGGGGAGCTGTTTTTT,CASSLETGANTGELFF
NA,TRBV2,13,TRBD1,TRBJ2-7,TGTGCCAGTCGGGACAGGGGGCTTAACGAGCAGTACTTC,CASRDRGLNEQYF
NA,TRBV6-5,14,TRBD1,TRBJ1-5,TGTGCCAGCAGCGGACAGGGACCGAATCAGCCCCAGCATTTT,CASSGQGPNQPQHF
NA,TRBV7-8,16,NA,TRBJ1-3,TGTGCCAGCAGCTTAGATTTCGGCGGAACTGGAAACACCATATATTTT,CASSLDFGGTGNTIYF
NA,TRBV5-5,15,NA,TRBJ1-2,TGTGCCAGCAGCGCCCGGGGGTCAGATAACTATGGCTACACCTTC,CASSARGSDNYGYTF
few,TRBV7-6,13,NA,TRBJ1-1,TGTGCCAGCAGCGTACAGTGGAACACTGAAGCTTTCTTT,CASSVQWNTEAFF
NA,TRBV5-6,15,NA,TRBJ1-3,TGTGCCAGCAGCTCCTATGGACAGCTTCCAAACACCATATATTTT,CASSSYGQLPNTIYF
NA,TRBV27,17,NA,TRBJ1-1,TGTGCCAGCAGTTTATCGTACGGAGCTACCCCGAACACTGAAGCTTTCTTT,CASSLSYGATPNTEAFF
NA,TRBV18,17,TRBD1,TRBJ1-1,TGTGCCAGCTCACCTAATACGGGACAGGGAGGGAGCACTGAAGCTTTCTTT,CASSPNTGQGGSTEAFF
NA,TRBV30,16,NA,TRBJ1-3,TGTGCCTGGAGTGTACGAGGTCGGAACTCTGGAAACACCATATATTTT,CAWSVRGRNSGNTIYF
few,TRBV30,12,NA,TRBJ2-7,TGTGCCTGGGCTAGGGGGAACCGCGAGCAGTACTTC,CAWARGNREQYF
NA,TRBV7-6,15,NA,TRBJ2-1,TGTGCCAGCAGCTTAGCGAGTAGCGGATACAATGAGCAGTTCTTC,CASSLASSGYNEQFF
NA,TRBV5-1,16,TRBD1,TRBJ2-7,TGCGCCAGCAGCTTGGAATCGGGACAGGGGTCTCGCGAGCAGTACTTC,CASSLESGQGSREQYF
NA,TRBV5-1,18,TRBD2,TRBJ2-1,TGCGCCAGCAGCTTAAGCCCGCGAGCGGGGGGATCCTACAATGAGCAGTTCTTC,CASSLSPRAGGSYNEQFF
few,TRBV5-5,13,NA,TRBJ2-5,TGTGCCAGCAGCTTGGACGTAGCATCGGTCCGCTACTTC,CASSLDVASVRYF
NA,TRBV6-5,15,NA,TRBJ2-6,TGTGCCAGCAGCAGGAACAGGTATGGGGCCAACGTCCTGACTTTC,CASSRNRYGANVLTF
few,TRBV3-1/TRBV3-2,15,TRBD1,TRBJ1-6,TGTGCCAGCAGCCAGGGACAGGGGGCGATTGCACCCCTCCACTTT,CASSQGQGAIAPLHF
NA,TRBV9,13,NA,TRBJ1-2,TGTGCCAGCAGCGTAGCAGGGGCCCATGGCTACACCTTC,CASSVAGAHGYTF
NA,TRBV3-1/TRBV3-2,18,NA,TRBJ1-3,TGTGCCAGCAGCCAAGCACGGACAGCGAGTCCCTCTGGAAACACCATATATTTT,CASSQARTASPSGNTIYF
NA,TRBV5-1,13,NA,TRBJ1-1,TGCGCCAGCAGCTTGGGGAGGAACACTGAAGCTTTCTTT,CASSLGRNTEAFF
NA,TRBV3-1/TRBV3-2,14,TRBD1,TRBJ1-4,TGTGCCAGCAGCACGAAGGGGGCCGGGGAAAAACTGTTTTTT,CASSTKGAGEKLFF
NA,TRBV3-1/TRBV3-2,15,TRBD1,TRBJ1-2,TGTGCCAGCAGCGAATCCGGGACAGGGCGGTATGGCTACACCTTC,CASSESGTGRYGYTF
NA,TRBV27,16,NA,TRBJ2-7,TGTGCCAGCAGTTTATCTGAATTTAATCGGGCCTACGAGCAGTACTTC,CASSLSEFNRAYEQYF
few,TRBV19,14,NA,TRBJ1-2,TGTGCCAGTAGGGCCCGGGCAGGGGACTATGGCTACACCTTC,CASRARAGDYGYTF
NA,TRBV28,14,TRBD1,TRBJ1-2,TGTGCCAGCATAAGGGACAGAACTAACTATGGCTACACCTTC,CASIRDRTNYGYTF
NA,TRBV6-2/TRBV6-3,14,NA,TRBJ1-4,TGTGCCAGCAGTTACCCCGGGTACGATGAAAAACTGTTTTTT,CASSYPGYDEKLFF
NA,TRBV19,19,TRBD1,TRBJ2-6,TGTGCCAGTAGTATCAAGGGGACAGGGGTCAGCTCTGGGGCCAACGTCCTGACTTTC,CASSIKGTGVSSGANVLTF
NA,TRBV6-5,15,TRBD1,TRBJ1-2,TGTGCCAGCAGTTACGCGGACAGGCCCTACTATGGCTACACCTTC,CASSYADRPYYGYTF
NA,TRBV11-2,17,TRBD1,TRBJ1-3,TGTGCCAGCAGCAAATACCGGGACAGGGATTCTGGAAACACCATATATTTT,CASSKYRDRDSGNTIYF
NA,TRBV18,15,TRBD1,TRBJ2-4,TGTGCCAGCTCACCACCGGGACAGGGTTCGGGCATTCAGTACTTC,CASSPPGQGSGIQYF
NA,TRBV14,16,TRBD1,TRBJ1-2,TGTGCCAGCAGCCAAGTCCTACAGGGGATTCGCTATGGCTACACCTTC,CASSQVLQGIRYGYTF
NA,TRBV5-1,15,NA,TRBJ1-5,TGCGCCAGCAGCTTGTCGGTCGGGAGAGACCAGCCCCAGCATTTT,CASSLSVGRDQPQHF
few,TRBV12-3/TRBV12-4,13,TRBD1,TRBJ1-5,TGTGCCAGCACCTCGACAGGGTACCAGCCCCAGCATTTT,CASTSTGYQPQHF
few,TRBV27,16,TRBD1,TRBJ2-7,TGTGCCAGCAGCCGGGATACCGGGACAGTTTCCTACGAGCAGTACTTC,CASSRDTGTVSYEQYF
once,TRBV28,15,TRBD2,TRBJ2-7,TGTGCCAGCAGTTTTCAAGGACTAGGTTTCTACGAGCAGTACTTC,CASSFQGLGFYEQYF
NA,TRBV9,14,TRBD1,TRBJ1-2,TGTGCCAGCAGCGTTCATCAGGGGGCAGGCGGCTACACCTTC,CASSVHQGAGGYTF
NA,TRBV18,15,NA,TRBJ1-5,TGTGCCAGCTCACCACGAGGCGACGCCAATCAGCCCCAGCATTTT,CASSPRGDANQPQHF
NA,TRBV15,14,NA,TRBJ1-1,TGTGCCACCAGCGCATGGGGGGGGGATTCCGAAGCTTTCTTT,CATSAWGGDSEAFF
NA,TRBV6-5,15,NA,TRBJ1-3,TGTGCCAGCAGTCCCCGGCCAGGGGCCGGAAACACCATATATTTT,CASSPRPGAGNTIYF
NA,TRBV7-8,15,NA,TRBJ1-3,TGTGCCAGCAGCCCCGGGGGGCTGGTTGGAAACACCATATATTTT,CASSPGGLVGNTIYF
NA,TRBV7-2,16,NA,TRBJ2-1,TGTGCCAGCGGCAAGTCCGGGAGCTGGCGTTACAATGAGCAGTTCTTC,CASGKSGSWRYNEQFF
NA,TRBV29-1,13,NA,TRBJ1-3,TGCAGCGGTCTTCGGGGTAGTGGAAACACCATATATTTT,CSGLRGSGNTIYF
NA,TRBV10-1,14,NA,TRBJ2-3,TGCGCCAGCAGTGAGTCGAGACTCGCAGATACGCAGTATTTT,CASSESRLADTQYF
NA,TRBV5-1,19,NA,TRBJ2-3,TGCGCCAGCAGCTCCCCTGGGAGATACAGCGGCCTTAGCACAGATACGCAGTATTTT,CASSSPGRYSGLSTDTQYF
few,TRBV6-4,20,TRBD2,TRBJ2-1,TGTGCCAGCAGCGACCGGGCTAGCGGGGGGTCCCACTCTTCCTACAATGAGCAGTTCTTC,CASSDRASGGSHSSYNEQFF
once,TRBV24-1,15,TRBD1,TRBJ1-5,TGTGCCACCAGTGACACCGGGACAGTGTATCAGCCCCAGCATTTT,CATSDTGTVYQPQHF